Listed below are T cell receptor beta chains from one sample, sequenced in a study of glioma-infiltrating T cells after dendritic cell vaccination. Using immunoSEQ multiplex PCR, the repertoire was profiled, and TCRdb retains in-frame clones only, with some absent. The table lists around 97,000 clones, roughly 79% of them singletons. The sequencing here drew on blood, taken before dendritic cell vaccination. The receptors were gathered from a human donor with glioblastoma. CDR3s include the opening cysteine and the closing phenylalanine or tryptophan. D genes are given only for firm matches. Not all rows give a size; the values are once, few, many and, for expanded clones, a class.

V,D,J,size,CDR3,DNA
TRBV19,TRBD1,TRBJ2-3,-,CASSIEDRVIDTQYF,TGTGCCAGTAGTATAGAGGACAGGGTTATTGATACGCAGTATTTT
TRBV13,TRBD2,TRBJ2-5,-,CASSEWGGETQYF,TGTGCCAGCAGTGAATGGGGGGGAGAGACCCAGTACTTC
TRBV7-9,-,TRBJ1-1,-,CASSLLEAFF,TGTGCCAGCAGCTTACTTGAAGCTTTCTTT
TRBV6-4,TRBD1,TRBJ2-7,once,CASSDPGGDRDEQYF,TGTGCCAGCAGTGACCCCGGTGGGGACAGGGACGAGCAGTACTTC
TRBV7-2,-,TRBJ1-1,-,CASTGQRDTEAFF,TGTGCCAGCACAGGACAGAGGGACACTGAAGCTTTCTTT
TRBV6-1,TRBD1,TRBJ1-1,-,CASSEYHGQEGTEAFF,TGTGCCAGCAGTGAATATCATGGACAGGAGGGCACTGAAGCTTTCTTT
TRBV5-1,-,TRBJ1-1,-,CASSSLQEGTEAFF,TGCGCCAGCAGCTCTTTACAGGAAGGCACTGAAGCTTTCTTT
TRBV5-4,-,TRBJ2-7,once,CASSFRGSAYEQYF,TGTGCCAGCAGCTTTAGGGGGAGCGCCTACGAGCAGTACTTC
TRBV5-1,-,TRBJ1-3,-,CASSLEANSGNTIYF,TGCGCCAGCAGCTTGGAAGCGAACTCTGGAAACACCATATATTTT
TRBV2,TRBD1,TRBJ1-2,-,CASRESTGVSYGYTF,TGTGCCAGCAGGGAATCGACAGGGGTGTCCTATGGCTACACCTTC
TRBV19,-,TRBJ1-1,-,CASRSQGIRKEAFF,TGTGCCAGTAGGTCCCAGGGGATAAGGAAAGAAGCTTTCTTT
TRBV6-1,-,TRBJ1-2,-,CASSEDLSTNYGYTF,TGTGCCAGCAGTGAAGACCTATCCACTAACTATGGCTACACCTTC
TRBV7-2,-,TRBJ1-1,-,CASSSTWASTEAFF,TGTGCCAGCAGCTCCACGTGGGCGAGCACTGAAGCTTTCTTT
TRBV5-1,-,TRBJ2-7,-,CASSLAGGADSYEQYF,TGCGCCAGCAGCTTGGCCGGTGGTGCGGACTCCTACGAGCAGTACTTC
TRBV9,-,TRBJ2-4,-,CASGGSLNIQYF,TGTGCCAGCGGAGGGAGTCTAAACATTCAGTACTTC
TRBV28,TRBD1,TRBJ1-5,once,CASSVPNRGQPQHF,TGTGCCAGCAGTGTTCCTAACAGGGGTCAGCCCCAGCATTTT
TRBV7-9,-,TRBJ1-2,-,CASNRQEGYGYTF,TGTGCCAGCAACCGACAGGAAGGCTATGGCTACACCTTC
TRBV29-1,-,TRBJ2-2,-,CSVSRFTGELFF,TGCAGCGTTTCCAGATTCACCGGGGAGCTGTTTTTT
TRBV23-1,-,TRBJ2-2,medium-sized,CASLYRGELFF,TGCGCCAGCCTCTACCGCGGGGAGCTGTTTTTT
TRBV5-5,-,TRBJ1-6,-,CASSLVSGLVTLHF,TGTGCCAGCAGCTTGGTTTCAGGCCTCGTCACCCTCCACTTT
TRBV7-2,TRBD1,TRBJ2-5,-,CASSLPLRDREQETQYF,TGTGCCAGCAGCTTACCCCTCCGCGACAGGGAACAAGAGACCCAGTACTTC
TRBV5-1,-,TRBJ2-1,-,CASSLGAIHNEQFF,TGCGCCAGCAGCTTGGGGGCTATCCACAATGAGCAGTTCTTC
TRBV6-5,-,TRBJ2-7,-,CASSWGPFYEQYF,TGTGCCAGCTCGTGGGGGCCCTTCTACGAGCAGTACTTC
TRBV5-6,TRBD2,TRBJ2-7,-,CASSLNGGLLLREQYF,TGTGCCAGCAGCTTAAACGGGGGGTTGTTACTACGAGAGCAGTACTTC
TRBV30,TRBD2,TRBJ2-7,-,CAWHQGGGTSGGRLDEQYF,TGTGCCTGGCATCAGGGGGGCGGGACTAGCGGGGGCCGACTGGACGAGCAGTACTTC
TRBV6-1,TRBD1,TRBJ1-1,-,CASHRGARAEAFF,TGTGCCAGCCACAGGGGGGCCAGGGCTGAAGCTTTCTTT
TRBV2,TRBD1,TRBJ1-4,-,CASSEEGAINEKLFF,TGTGCCAGCAGTGAGGAGGGGGCGATTAATGAAAAACTGTTTTTT
TRBV5-4,-,TRBJ2-5,-,CASSQQGDSETQYF,TGTGCCAGCAGCCAGCAGGGGGACTCGGAGACCCAGTACTTC
TRBV11-2,TRBD1,TRBJ2-5,-,CASSYRTGSQETQYF,TGTGCCAGCAGCTATAGGACAGGGAGCCAAGAGACCCAGTACTTC
TRBV10-3,TRBD1,TRBJ1-1,-,CAIRGTGAGNTEAFF,TGTGCCATCAGGGGGACAGGGGCGGGGAACACTGAAGCTTTCTTT
TRBV2,TRBD2,TRBJ2-2,-,CASSERGLSNTGELFF,TGTGCCAGCAGTGAAAGGGGACTATCGAACACCGGGGAGCTGTTTTTT
TRBV27,TRBD2,TRBJ2-6,-,CASSIAGGISGANVLTF,TGTGCCAGCAGTATAGCGGGGGGGATCTCTGGGGCCAACGTCCTGACTTTC
TRBV25-1,TRBD1,TRBJ2-5,-,CASSAGTEQETQYF,TGTGCCAGCAGTGCCGGGACAGAACAAGAGACCCAGTACTTC
TRBV15,TRBD1,TRBJ1-4,-,CATSRGQNEKLFF,TGTGCCACCAGCAGGGGACAGAATGAAAAACTGTTTTTT
TRBV30,TRBD1,TRBJ1-4,-,CAWNIRGRREKLFF,TGTGCCTGGAATATAAGGGGGCGAAGGGAAAAACTGTTTTTT
TRBV4-3,-,TRBJ1-1,once,CASSQEPGRNTEAFF,TGCGCCAGCAGCCAAGAACCGGGGAGGAATACTGAAGCTTTCTTT
TRBV9,-,TRBJ2-3,-,CASSVAGHGVTDTQYF,TGTGCCAGCAGCGTAGCGGGACATGGGGTCACAGATACGCAGTATTTT